This TCR beta chain was sequenced in a study of CD8 T cells in ankylosing spondylitis. TCRdb itself ran the 5' RACE reads through MiXCR, one entry per CDR3 protein. This repertoire shows 230,000 or so distinct CDR3 sequences, roughly 25% found once; its top ten account for around 0.58%. The CDR3 totals 14 residues. Per germline, CDR1 SEHNR and CDR2 FQNEAQ (reference sequence). Trimming cost V 8 bases and J 4 bases; bases outside gene matches: 10. The rearrangement joins TRBV7-9 to TRBJ2-7, with 8 bases identical to TRBD1. The sample taken for sequencing was blood, either unsorted or a sorted T cell fraction (not recorded which). The clonotype was recovered from a male donor with ankylosing spondylitis or in good health (not recorded which). The CDR3 reads CASGRQGKEYEQYF. CDR3 nucleotides: TGTGCCAGCGGACGACAGGGGAAGGAATACGAGCAGTACTTC. Filled out from reference TRBV7-9 and TRBJ2-7, the complete variable domain reads DTGVSQNPRHKITKRGQNVTFRCDPISEHNRLYWYRQTLGQGPEFLTYFQNEAQLEKSRLLSDRFSAERPKGSFSTLEIQRTEQGDSAMYLCASGRQGKEYEQYFGPGTRLTVT.